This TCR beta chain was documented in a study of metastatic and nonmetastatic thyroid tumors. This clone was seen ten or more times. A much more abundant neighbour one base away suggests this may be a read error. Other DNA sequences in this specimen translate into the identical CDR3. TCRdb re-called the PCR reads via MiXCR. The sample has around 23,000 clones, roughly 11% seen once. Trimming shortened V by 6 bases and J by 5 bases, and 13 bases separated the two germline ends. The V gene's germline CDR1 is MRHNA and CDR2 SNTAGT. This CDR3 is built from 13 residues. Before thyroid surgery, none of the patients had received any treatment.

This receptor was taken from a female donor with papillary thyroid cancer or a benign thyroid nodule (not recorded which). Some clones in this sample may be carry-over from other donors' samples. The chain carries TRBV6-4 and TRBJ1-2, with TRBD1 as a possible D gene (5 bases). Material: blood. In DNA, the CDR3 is TGTGCCAGCAGCGCTGAGGAGGGGTATGGCTACACCTTC. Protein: CASSAEEGYGYTF.